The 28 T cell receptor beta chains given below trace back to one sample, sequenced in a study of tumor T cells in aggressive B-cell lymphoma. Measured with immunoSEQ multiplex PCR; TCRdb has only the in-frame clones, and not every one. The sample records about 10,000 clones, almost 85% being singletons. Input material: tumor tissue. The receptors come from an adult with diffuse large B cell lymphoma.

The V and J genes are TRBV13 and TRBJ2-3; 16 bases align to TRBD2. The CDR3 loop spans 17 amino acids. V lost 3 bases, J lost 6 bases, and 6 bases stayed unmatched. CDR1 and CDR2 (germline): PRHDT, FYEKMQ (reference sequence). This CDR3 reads CASSFGTSGRATDTQYF. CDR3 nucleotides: TGTGCCAGCAGCTTCGGGACTAGCGGGAGGGCGACGGATACGCAGTATTTT.

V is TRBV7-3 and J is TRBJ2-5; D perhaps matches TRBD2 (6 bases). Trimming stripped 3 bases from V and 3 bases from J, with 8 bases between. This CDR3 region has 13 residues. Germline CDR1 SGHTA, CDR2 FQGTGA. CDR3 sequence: CASSFGGKETQYF. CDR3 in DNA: TGTGCCAGCAGCTTCGGCGGGAAAGAGACCCAGTACTTC.

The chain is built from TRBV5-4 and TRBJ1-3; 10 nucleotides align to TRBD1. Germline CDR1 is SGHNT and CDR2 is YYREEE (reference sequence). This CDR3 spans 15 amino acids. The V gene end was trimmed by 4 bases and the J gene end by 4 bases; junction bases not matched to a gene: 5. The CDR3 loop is CASSKGQGSGNTIYF. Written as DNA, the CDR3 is TGTGCCAGCAGCAAGGGACAGGGGTCCGGAAACACCATATATTTT.

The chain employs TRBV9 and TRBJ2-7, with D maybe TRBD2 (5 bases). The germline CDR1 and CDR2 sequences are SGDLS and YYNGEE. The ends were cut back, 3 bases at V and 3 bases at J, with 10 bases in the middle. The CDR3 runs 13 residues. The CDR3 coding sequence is TGTGCCAGCAGCGGGGGAGAGGGCTACGAGCAGTACTTC. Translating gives CASSGGEGYEQYF.

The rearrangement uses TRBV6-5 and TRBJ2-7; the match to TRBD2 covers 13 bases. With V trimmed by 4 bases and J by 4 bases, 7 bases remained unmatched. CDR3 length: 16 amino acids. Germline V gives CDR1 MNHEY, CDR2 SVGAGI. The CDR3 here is CASSSGTSGNFYEQYF. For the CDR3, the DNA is TGTGCCAGCAGTTCCGGGACTAGCGGGAATTTTTACGAGCAGTACTTC.

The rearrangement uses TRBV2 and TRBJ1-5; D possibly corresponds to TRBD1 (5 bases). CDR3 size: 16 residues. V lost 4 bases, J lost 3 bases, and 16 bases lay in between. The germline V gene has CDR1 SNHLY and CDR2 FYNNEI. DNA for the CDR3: TGTGCCAGCAGTGTGAGTGACAGTTACTTCAATCAGCCCCAGCATTTT. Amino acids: CASSVSDSYFNQPQHF.

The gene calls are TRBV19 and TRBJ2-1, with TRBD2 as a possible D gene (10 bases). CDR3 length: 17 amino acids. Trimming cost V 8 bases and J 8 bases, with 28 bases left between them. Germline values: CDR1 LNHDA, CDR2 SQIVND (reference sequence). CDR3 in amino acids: CASSQGASGRRGDEQFF. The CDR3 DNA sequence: TGTGCCAGTTCACAGGGGGCTAGCGGGAGAAGGGGCGATGAGCAGTTCTTC.

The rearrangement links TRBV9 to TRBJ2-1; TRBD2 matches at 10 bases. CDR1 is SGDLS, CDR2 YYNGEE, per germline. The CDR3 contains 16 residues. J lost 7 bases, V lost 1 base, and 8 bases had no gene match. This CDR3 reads CASSVTSGRASNEQFF. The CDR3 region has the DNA TGTGCCAGCAGCGTAACCAGCGGGAGGGCCTCAAATGAGCAGTTCTTC.

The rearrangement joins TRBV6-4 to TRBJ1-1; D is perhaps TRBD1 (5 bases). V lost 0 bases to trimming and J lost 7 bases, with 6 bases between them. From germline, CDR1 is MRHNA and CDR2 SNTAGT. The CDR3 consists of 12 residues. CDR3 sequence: CASSDSGGEAFF. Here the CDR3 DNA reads TGTGCCAGCAGTGACTCCGGGGGTGAAGCTTTCTTT.

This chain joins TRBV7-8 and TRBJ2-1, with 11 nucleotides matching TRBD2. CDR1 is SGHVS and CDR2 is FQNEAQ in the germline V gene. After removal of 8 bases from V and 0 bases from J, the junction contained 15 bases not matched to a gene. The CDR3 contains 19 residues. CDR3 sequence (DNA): TGTGCCAGCTACTATCGGGGGACTAGCGGAGGGAGCTCCTACAATGAGCAGTTCTTC. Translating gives CASYYRGTSGGSSYNEQFF.

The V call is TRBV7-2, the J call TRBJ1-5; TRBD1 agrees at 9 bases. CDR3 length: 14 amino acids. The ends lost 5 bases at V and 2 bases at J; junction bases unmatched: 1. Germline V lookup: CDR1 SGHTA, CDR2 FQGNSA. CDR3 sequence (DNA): TGTGCCAGCAGCCGACAGGGGGGCAATCAGCCCCAGCATTTT. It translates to CASSRQGGNQPQHF.

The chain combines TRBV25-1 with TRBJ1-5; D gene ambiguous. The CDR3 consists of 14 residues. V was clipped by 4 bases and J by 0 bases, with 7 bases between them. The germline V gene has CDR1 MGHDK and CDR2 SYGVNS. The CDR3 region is CASSGGYSNQPQHF. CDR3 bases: TGTGCCAGCAGTGGAGGATATAGCAATCAGCCCCAGCATTTT. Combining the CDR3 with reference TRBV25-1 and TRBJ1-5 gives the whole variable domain EADIYQTPRYLVIGTGKKITLECSQTMGHDKMYWYQQDPGMELHLIHYSYGVNSTEKGDLSSESTVSRIRTEHFPLTLESARPSHTSQYLCASSGGYSNQPQHFGDGTRLSIL.

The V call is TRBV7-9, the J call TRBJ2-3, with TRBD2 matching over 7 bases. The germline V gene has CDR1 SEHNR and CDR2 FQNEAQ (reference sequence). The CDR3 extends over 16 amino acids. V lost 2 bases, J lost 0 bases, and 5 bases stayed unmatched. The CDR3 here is CASSLRTRSSTDTQYF. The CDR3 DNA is TGTGCCAGCAGCTTACGGACTAGGTCTAGCACAGATACGCAGTATTTT.

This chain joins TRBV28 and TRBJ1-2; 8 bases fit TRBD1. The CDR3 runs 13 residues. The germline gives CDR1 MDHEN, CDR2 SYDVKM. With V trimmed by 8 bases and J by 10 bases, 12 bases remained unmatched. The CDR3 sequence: CASRQGSFKAYTF. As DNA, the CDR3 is TGTGCCAGCCGACAGGGGTCCTTTAAAGCCTACACCTTC.

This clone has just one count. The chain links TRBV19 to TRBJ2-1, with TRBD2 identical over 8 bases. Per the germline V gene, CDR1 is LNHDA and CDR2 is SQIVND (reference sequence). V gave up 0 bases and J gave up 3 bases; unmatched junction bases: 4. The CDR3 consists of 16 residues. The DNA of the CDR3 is TGTGCCAGTAGTATAGAACTAGCGGTCCTCTACAATGAGCAGTTCTTC. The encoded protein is CASSIELAVLYNEQFF.

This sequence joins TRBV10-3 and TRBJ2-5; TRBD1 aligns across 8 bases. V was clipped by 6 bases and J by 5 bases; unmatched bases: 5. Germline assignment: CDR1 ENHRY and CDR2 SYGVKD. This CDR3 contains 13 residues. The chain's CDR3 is CAIRDRDRETQYF. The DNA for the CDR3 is TGTGCCATCAGGGACCGGGACAGGGAGACCCAGTACTTC.

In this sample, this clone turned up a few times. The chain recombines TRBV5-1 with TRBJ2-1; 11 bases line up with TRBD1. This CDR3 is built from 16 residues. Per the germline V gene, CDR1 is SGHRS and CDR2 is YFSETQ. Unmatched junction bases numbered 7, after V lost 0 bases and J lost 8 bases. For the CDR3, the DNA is TGCGCCAGCAGCTTGGTGTGGACAGGGGGCGCAGATGAGCAGTTCTTC. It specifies CASSLVWTGGADEQFF.

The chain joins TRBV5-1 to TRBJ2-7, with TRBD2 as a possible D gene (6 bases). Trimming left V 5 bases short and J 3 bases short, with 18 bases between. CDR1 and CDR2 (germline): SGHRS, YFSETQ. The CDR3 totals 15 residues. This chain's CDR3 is CASRISGNDFYEQYF. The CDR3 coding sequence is TGCGCCAGCAGAATTAGCGGTAACGATTTCTACGAGCAGTACTTC.

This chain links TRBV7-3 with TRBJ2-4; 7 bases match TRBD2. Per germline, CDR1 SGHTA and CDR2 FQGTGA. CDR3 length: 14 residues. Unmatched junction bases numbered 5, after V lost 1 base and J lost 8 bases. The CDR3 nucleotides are TGTGCCAGCAGCTTAAGCGGGAGTAGAGACATTCAGTACTTC. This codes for CASSLSGSRDIQYF.

CDR3 sequence reads: CASSATPLARGRNEQFF. In nucleotides, the CDR3 is TGTGCCAGCAGCGCAACACCTTTAGCGAGAGGCCGCAATGAGCAGTTCTTC. The V gene is TRBV9, the J gene TRBJ2-1; D possibly corresponds to TRBD2 (5 bases). V was clipped by 3 bases and J by 6 bases, with 22 bases between them. The germline V gene encodes CDR1 SGDLS and CDR2 YYNGEE. This CDR3 contains 17 residues.

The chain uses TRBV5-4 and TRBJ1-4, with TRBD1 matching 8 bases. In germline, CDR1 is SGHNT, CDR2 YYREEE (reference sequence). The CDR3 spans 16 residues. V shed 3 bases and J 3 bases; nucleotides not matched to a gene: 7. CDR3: CASSSAMGQANEKLFF. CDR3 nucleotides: TGTGCCAGCAGCTCGGCAATGGGACAGGCTAATGAAAAACTGTTTTTT.

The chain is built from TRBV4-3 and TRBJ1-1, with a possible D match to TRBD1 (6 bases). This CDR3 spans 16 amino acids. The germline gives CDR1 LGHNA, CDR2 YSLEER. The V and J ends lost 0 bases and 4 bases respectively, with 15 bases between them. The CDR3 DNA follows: TGCGCCAGCAGCCAAGATATAGGACAGAGAGGCACTGAAGCTTTCTTT. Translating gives CASSQDIGQRGTEAFF.

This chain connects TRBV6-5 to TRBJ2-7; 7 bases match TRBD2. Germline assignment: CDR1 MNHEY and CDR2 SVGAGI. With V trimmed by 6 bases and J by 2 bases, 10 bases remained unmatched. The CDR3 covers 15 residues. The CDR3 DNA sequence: TGTGCCAGCAGCATACGGACGGGGAGGGCCTACGAGCAGTACTTC. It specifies CASSIRTGRAYEQYF.

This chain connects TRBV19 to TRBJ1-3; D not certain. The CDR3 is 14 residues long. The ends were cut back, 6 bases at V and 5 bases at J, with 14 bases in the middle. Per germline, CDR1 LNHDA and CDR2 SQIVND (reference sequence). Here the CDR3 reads CASSPWAGRNTIYF. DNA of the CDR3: TGTGCCAGTAGCCCTTGGGCCGGGAGAAACACCATATATTTT.

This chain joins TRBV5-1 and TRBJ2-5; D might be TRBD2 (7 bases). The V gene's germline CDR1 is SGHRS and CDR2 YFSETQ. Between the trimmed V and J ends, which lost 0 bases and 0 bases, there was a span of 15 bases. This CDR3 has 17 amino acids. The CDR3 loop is CASSLGGRGGNQETQYF. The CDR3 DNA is TGCGCCAGCAGCTTGGGGGGTAGGGGGGGCAACCAAGAGACCCAGTACTTC. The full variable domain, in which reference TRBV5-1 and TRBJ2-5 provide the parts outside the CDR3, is KAGVTQTPRYLIKTRGQQVTLSCSPISGHRSVSWYQQTPGQGLQFLFEYFSETQRNKGNFPGRFSGRQFSNSRSEMNVSTLELGDSALYLCASSLGGRGGNQETQYFGPGTRLLVL.

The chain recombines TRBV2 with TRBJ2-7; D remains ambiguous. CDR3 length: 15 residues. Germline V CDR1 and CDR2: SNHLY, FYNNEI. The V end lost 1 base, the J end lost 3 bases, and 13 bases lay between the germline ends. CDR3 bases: TGTGCCAGCAGTGAAGAACGGTTGTCCTACTACGAGCAGTACTTC. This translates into CASSEERLSYYEQYF.

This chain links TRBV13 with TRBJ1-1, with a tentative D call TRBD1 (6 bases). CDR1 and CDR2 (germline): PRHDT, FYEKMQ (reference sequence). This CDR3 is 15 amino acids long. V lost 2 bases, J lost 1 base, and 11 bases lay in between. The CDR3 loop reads CASSLLRGGNTEAFF. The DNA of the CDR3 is TGTGCCAGCAGCTTACTAAGAGGGGGGAACACTGAAGCTTTCTTT.

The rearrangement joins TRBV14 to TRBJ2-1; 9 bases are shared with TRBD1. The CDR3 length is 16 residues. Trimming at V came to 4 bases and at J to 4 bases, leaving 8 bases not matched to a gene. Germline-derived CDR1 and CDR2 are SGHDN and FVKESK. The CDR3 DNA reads TGTGCCAGCAGCCCCTTAGGACAGGGGAATTACAATGAGCAGTTCTTC. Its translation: CASSPLGQGNYNEQFF.